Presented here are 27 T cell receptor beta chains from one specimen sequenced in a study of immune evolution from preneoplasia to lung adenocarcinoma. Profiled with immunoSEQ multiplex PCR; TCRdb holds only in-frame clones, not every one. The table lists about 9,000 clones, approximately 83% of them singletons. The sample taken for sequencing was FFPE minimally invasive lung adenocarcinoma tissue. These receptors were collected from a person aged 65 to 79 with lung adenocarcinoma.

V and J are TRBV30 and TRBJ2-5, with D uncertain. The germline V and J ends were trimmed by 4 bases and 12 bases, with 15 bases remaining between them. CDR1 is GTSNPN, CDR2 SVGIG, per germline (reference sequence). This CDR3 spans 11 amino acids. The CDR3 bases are TGTGCCTGGAAAGCCCGGGCCTTTGAGTACTTC. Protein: CAWKARAFEYF.

For the CDR3, the DNA is TGTGCCAGCAGCTTGGAGGGTCGGGGGGCCCAAGGCTACACCTTC. Translation gives CASSLEGRGAQGYTF. This chain joins TRBV5-8 and TRBJ1-2; D might be TRBD1 (6 bases). V lost 0 bases, J lost 8 bases, and 17 bases lay in between. CDR3 length: 15 amino acids. Germline V gene lookup returns CDR1 SGHTS and CDR2 YDEGEE.

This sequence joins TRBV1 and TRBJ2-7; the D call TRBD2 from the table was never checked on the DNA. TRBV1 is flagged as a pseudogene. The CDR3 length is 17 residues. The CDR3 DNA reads TGCACCAGCAGCCGACTAGCGGGGGGCAAGGGGACCTACGAGCAGTACTTC. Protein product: CTSSRLAGGKGTYEQYF.

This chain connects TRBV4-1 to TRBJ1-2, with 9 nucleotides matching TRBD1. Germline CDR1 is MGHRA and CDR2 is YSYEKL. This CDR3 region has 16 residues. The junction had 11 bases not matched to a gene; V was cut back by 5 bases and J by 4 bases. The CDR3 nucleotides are TGCGCCAGCAGCTCAATTCGGACAGGGGCTAGCTATGGCTACACCTTC. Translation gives CASSSIRTGASYGYTF.

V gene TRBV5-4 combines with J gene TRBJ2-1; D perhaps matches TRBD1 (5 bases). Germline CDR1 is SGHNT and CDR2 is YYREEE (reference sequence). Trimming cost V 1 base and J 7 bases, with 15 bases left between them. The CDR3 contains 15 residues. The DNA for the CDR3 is TGTGCCAGCAGCTTGCCTATAGGGGCCAGGAATGAGCAGTTCTTC. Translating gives CASSLPIGARNEQFF.

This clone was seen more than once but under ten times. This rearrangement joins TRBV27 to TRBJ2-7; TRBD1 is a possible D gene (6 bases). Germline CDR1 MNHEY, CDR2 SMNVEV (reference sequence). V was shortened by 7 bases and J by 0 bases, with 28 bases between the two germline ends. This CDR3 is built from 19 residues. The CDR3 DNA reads TGTGCCAGCATCTACAAGGCCAGCACTTTCGGGACAACCTCCTACGAGCAGTACTTC. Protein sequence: CASIYKASTFGTTSYEQYF.

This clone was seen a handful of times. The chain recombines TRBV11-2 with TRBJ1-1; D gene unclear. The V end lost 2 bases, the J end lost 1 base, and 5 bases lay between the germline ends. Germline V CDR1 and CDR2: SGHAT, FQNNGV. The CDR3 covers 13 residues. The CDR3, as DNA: TGTGCCAGCAGCTTATCAGCGAACACTGAAGCTTTCTTT. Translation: CASSLSANTEAFF. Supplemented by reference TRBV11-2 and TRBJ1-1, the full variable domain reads EAGVAQSPRYKIIEKRQSVAFWCNPISGHATLYWYQQILGQGPKLLIQFQNNGVVDDSQLPKDRFSAERLKGVDSTLKIQPAKLEDSAVYLCASSLSANTEAFFGQGTRLTVV.

CDR3 sequence reads: CASSLVGTSGGQVNEQFF. The CDR3, as DNA: TGTGCCAGCAGTTTAGTCGGGACTAGCGGGGGGCAGGTCAATGAGCAGTTCTTC. The chain has TRBV27 and TRBJ2-1, with 15 bases aligning to TRBD2. Germline CDR1 MNHEY, CDR2 SMNVEV (reference sequence). V was clipped by 2 bases and J by 6 bases; unmatched bases: 8. The CDR3 runs 18 residues.

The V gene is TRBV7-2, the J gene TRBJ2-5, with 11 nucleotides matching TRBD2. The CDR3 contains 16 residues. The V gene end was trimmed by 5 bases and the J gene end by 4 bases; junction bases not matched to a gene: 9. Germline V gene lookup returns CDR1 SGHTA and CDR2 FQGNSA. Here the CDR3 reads CASSARLAGKGETQYF. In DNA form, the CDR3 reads TGTGCCAGCAGCGCGAGACTAGCGGGGAAGGGAGAGACCCAGTACTTC.

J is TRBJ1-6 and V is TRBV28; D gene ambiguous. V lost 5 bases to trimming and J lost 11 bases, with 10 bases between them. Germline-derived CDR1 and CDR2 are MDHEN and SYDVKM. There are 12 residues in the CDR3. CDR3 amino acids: CASSPGVPPLHF. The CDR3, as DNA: TGTGCCAGCAGTCCGGGAGTGCCACCCCTCCACTTT.

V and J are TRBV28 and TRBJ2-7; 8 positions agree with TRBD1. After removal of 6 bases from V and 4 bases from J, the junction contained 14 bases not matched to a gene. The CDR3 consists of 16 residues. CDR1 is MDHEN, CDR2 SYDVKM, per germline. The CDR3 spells CASRTPSGGLGYEQYF. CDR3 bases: TGTGCCAGCAGAACACCCTCAGGGGGCTTGGGATACGAGCAGTACTTC. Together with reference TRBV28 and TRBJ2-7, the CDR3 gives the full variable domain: DVKVTQSSRYLVKRTGEKVFLECVQDMDHENMFWYRQDPGLGLRLIYFSYDVKMKEKGDIPEGYSVSREKKERFSLILESASTNQTSMYLCASRTPSGGLGYEQYFGPGTRLTVT.

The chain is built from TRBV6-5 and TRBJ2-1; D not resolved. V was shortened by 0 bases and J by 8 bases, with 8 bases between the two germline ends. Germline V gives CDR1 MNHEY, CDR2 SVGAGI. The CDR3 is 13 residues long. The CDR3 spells CASSYSTSDEQFF. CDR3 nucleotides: TGTGCCAGCAGTTACTCGACGTCTGATGAGCAGTTCTTC.

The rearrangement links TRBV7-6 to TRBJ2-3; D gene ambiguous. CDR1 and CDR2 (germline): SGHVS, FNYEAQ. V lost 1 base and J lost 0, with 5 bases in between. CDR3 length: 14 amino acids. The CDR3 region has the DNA TGTGCCAGCAGCTTAGATGGCAGCACAGATACGCAGTATTTT. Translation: CASSLDGSTDTQYF.

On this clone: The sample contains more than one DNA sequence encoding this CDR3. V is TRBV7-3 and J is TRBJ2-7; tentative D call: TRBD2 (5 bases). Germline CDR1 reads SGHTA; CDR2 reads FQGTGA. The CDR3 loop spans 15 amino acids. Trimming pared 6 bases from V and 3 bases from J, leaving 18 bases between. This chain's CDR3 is CASSQRAGGLYEQYF. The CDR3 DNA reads TGTGCCAGCAGTCAAAGGGCAGGAGGCCTCTACGAGCAGTACTTC.

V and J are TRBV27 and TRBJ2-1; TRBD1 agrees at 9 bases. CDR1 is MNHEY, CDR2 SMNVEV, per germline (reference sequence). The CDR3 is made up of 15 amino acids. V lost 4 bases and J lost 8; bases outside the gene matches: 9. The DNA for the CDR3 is TGTGCCAGCAGTTCCTCTGACAGGGGGTGGGATGAGCAGTTCTTC. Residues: CASSSSDRGWDEQFF.

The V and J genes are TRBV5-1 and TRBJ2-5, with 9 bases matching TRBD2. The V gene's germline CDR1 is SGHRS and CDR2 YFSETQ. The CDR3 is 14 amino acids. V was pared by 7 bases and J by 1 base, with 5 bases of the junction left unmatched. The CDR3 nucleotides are TGCGCCAGCGGGAGCGGGGGGTTCCAAGAGACCCAGTACTTC. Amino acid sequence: CASGSGGFQETQYF.

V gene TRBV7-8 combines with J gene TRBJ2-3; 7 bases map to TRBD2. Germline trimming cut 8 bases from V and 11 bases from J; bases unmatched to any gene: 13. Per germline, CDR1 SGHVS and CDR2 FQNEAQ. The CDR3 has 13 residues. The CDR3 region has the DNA TGTGCCAGCGGACCATCAGCGGGGCGTCGGCAGTATTTT. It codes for CASGPSAGRRQYF.

DNA of the CDR3: TGTGCCAGCAGCTCGGACGGATTGAACACTGAAGCTTTCTTT. Translation gives CASSSDGLNTEAFF. V and J are TRBV11-2 and TRBJ1-1; D ambiguous. CDR1 is SGHAT, CDR2 FQNNGV, per germline. V dropped 4 bases and J dropped 0 bases, with 9 bases sitting between them. This CDR3 is 14 amino acids long.

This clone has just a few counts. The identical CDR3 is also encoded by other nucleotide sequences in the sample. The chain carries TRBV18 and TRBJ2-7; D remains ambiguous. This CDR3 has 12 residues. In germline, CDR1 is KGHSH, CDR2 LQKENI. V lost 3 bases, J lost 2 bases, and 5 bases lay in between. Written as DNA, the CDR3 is TGTGCCAGCTCACCCGACCCCTACGAGCAGTACTTC. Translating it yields CASSPDPYEQYF.

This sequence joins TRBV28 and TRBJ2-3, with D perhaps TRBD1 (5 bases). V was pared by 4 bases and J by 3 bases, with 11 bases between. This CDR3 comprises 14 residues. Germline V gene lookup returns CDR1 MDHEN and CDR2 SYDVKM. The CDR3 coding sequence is TGTGCCAGCAGTTACCGACAGAGAACAGATACGCAGTATTTT. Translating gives CASSYRQRTDTQYF.

DNA of the CDR3: TGTGCCAGCAGCTATTTTCCGGCGACACCCAGTCCGAGCTCTGGAAACACCATATATTTT. This translates into CASSYFPATPSPSSGNTIYF. This chain links TRBV5-5 with TRBJ1-3; D not certain. The germline CDR1 and CDR2 sequences are SGHKS and YYEKEE (reference sequence). The CDR3 has 20 amino acids. Trimming removed 3 bases at V and 0 bases at J, with 25 bases between.

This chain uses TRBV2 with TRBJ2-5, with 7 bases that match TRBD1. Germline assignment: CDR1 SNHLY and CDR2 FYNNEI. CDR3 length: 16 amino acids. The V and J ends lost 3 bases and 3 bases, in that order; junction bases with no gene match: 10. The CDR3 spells CASSEGSGGYEETQYF. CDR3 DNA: TGTGCCAGCAGTGAGGGGTCAGGGGGTTACGAAGAGACCCAGTACTTC.

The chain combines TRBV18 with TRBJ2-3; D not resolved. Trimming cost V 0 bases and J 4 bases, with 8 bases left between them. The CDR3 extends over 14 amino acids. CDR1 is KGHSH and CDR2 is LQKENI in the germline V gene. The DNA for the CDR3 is TGTGCCAGCTCACCACCTCAACAACCAGATACGCAGTATTTT. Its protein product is CASSPPQQPDTQYF.

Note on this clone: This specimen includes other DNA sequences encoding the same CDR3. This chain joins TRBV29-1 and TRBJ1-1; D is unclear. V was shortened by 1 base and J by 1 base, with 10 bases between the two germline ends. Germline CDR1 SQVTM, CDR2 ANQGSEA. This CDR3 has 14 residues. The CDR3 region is CSVEGQNPNTEAFF. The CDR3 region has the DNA TGCAGCGTTGAAGGCCAAAATCCGAACACTGAAGCTTTCTTT.

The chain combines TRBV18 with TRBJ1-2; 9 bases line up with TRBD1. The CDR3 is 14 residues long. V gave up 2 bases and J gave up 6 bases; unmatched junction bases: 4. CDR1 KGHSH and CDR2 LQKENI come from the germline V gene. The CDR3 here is CASSPTGGEDGYTF. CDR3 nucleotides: TGTGCCAGCTCACCAACAGGGGGCGAAGATGGCTACACCTTC. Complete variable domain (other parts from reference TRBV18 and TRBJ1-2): NAGVMQNPRHLVRRRGQEARLRCSPMKGHSHVYWYRQLPEEGLKFMVYLQKENIIDESGMPKERFSAEFPKEGPSILRIQQVVRGDSAAYFCASSPTGGEDGYTFGSGTRLTVV.

The CDR3: CASSQYSNQPQHF. In DNA form, the CDR3 reads TGTGCCAGTAGTCAGTATAGCAATCAGCCCCAGCATTTT. The rearrangement uses TRBV19 and TRBJ1-5; D is uncertain. Trimming shortened V by 5 bases and J by 0 bases, and 5 bases separated the two germline ends. From germline, CDR1 is LNHDA and CDR2 SQIVND (reference sequence). CDR3 length: 13 amino acids.

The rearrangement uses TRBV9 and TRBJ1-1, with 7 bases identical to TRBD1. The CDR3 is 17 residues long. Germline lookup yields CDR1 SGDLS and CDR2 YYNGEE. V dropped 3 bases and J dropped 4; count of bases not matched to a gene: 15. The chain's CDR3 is CASSDRPERQGGTEAFF. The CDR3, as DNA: TGTGCCAGCAGCGACCGGCCGGAGAGACAGGGAGGCACTGAAGCTTTCTTT.